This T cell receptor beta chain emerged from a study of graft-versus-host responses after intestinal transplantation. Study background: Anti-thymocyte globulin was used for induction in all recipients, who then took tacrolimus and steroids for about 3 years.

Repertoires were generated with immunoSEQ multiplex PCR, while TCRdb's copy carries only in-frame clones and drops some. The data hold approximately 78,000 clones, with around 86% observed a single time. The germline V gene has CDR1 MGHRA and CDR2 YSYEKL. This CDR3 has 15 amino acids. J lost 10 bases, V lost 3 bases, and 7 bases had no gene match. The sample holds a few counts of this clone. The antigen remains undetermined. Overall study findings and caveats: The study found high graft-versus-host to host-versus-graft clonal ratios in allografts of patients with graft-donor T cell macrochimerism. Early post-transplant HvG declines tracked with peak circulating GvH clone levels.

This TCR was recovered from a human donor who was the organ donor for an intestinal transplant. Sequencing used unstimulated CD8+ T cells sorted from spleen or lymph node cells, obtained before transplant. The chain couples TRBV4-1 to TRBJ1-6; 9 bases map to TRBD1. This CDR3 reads CASSQLGQGESPLHF. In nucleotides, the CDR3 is TGCGCCAGCAGCCAGTTGGGACAGGGTGAATCACCCCTCCACTTT.